Each of the 14 T cell receptor beta chains below was sequenced from the same sample in a study of T cells in Graves' hyperthyroidism and ophthalmopathy. It was RNA transcripts that yielded the amplified TCR beta CDR3 regions. The TCR CDR3 first-round RT-PCR relied on the HTBI primer set. TCRdb passed the multiplex PCR reads through MiXCR, listing each CDR3 protein once. Counted here are 50,000 to 55,000 distinct CDR3 sequences, 48% occurring once; the ten biggest clones make up 8% to 10%. The sequenced sample consisted of blood. Source of these receptors: a woman in her forties or fifties with Graves' ophthalmopathy.

About this clonotype: One end of the junction fails to match germline, which may point to a read error. The chain recombines TRBV12-3 or TRBV12-4 with TRBJ2-2, with D possibly matching TRBD1 (6 bases). The CDR3 spans 15 residues. Here the CDR3 reads CASSRRSGDTGELCF. The CDR3 coding sequence is TGTGCCAGCAGCCGACGCTCCGGGGACACCGGGGAGCTGTGTTTT.

The rearrangement links TRBV9 to TRBJ2-3; possible D gene TRBD1, 6 bases. Germline CDR1 and CDR2: SGDLS and YYNGEE. V was clipped by 0 bases and J by 11 bases, with 19 bases between them. The CDR3 contains 15 residues. The CDR3 here is CASSVVDSTYNEQYF. Written as DNA, the CDR3 is TGTGCCAGCAGCGTAGTGGACAGCACCTACAATGAGCAGTATTTT.

In regard to this clonotype: One end of the junction fails to match germline, which may point to a read error. This chain uses TRBV7-2 with TRBJ2-2; possible D gene TRBD2, 6 bases. Germline CDR1 reads SGHTA; CDR2 reads FQGNSA. The CDR3 sequence is 12 residues long. The CDR3 DNA sequence: TGTGCCAGCGGCTCAGACACCGGGGGGCTGTTTTTT. This gives the protein CASGSDTGGLFF.

This clonotype was seen at least ten times. V gene TRBV6-5 combines with J gene TRBJ2-7; the D is unclear. V lost 6 bases and J lost 0, with 18 bases in between. CDR1 is MNHEY and CDR2 is SVGAGI in the germline V gene. This CDR3 has 16 amino acids. CDR3 region: CASSGRTVPSSYEQYF. In DNA form, the CDR3 reads TGTGCCAGCAGCGGACGGACGGTCCCGAGCTCCTACGAGCAGTACTTC.

The J gene is TRBJ2-3, the V gene TRBV29-1; 9 bases are shared with TRBD2. V shed 4 bases and J 6 bases; nucleotides not matched to a gene: 11. CDR3 length equals 15 residues. The V gene's germline CDR1 is SQVTM and CDR2 ANQGSEA. As DNA, the CDR3 is TGCAGCGTTGCTAGCGGGACTTCTTACGCGGATACGCAGTATTTT. This sequence encodes CSVASGTSYADTQYF.

This chain connects TRBV9 to TRBJ1-4, with D perhaps TRBD1 (5 bases). Germline V lookup: CDR1 SGDLS, CDR2 YYNGEE. The CDR3 covers 13 residues. V was shortened by 4 bases and J by 5 bases, with 9 bases between the two germline ends. The DNA of the CDR3 is TGTGCCAGCAGCTCGGGGCGCAATGAAAAACTGTTTTTT. Its translation is CASSSGRNEKLFF.

This clonotype has a count of ten or more. This chain uses TRBV11-3 with TRBJ2-5, with 7 bases that match TRBD2. There are 13 residues in the CDR3. Germline CDR1 reads SGHNT; CDR2 reads YENEEA. V lost 1 base and J lost 4; bases outside the gene matches: 0. CDR3 sequence reads: CASSLGGGETQYF. The CDR3 DNA reads TGTGCCAGCAGCTTAGGGGGGGGAGAGACCCAGTACTTC.

This chain joins TRBV7-9 and TRBJ2-5; the match to TRBD2 covers 9 bases. The V and J ends lost 0 bases and 7 bases, in that order; junction bases with no gene match: 12. The CDR3 runs 17 residues. CDR1 is SEHNR, CDR2 FQNEAQ, per germline (reference sequence). CDR3 sequence reads: CASSLASFRGRVGTQYF. DNA for the CDR3: TGTGCCAGCAGCTTAGCGAGTTTCCGCGGGAGGGTAGGGACCCAGTACTTC.

This clonotype has at least ten counts. The CDR3 DNA reads TGTGCCAGTAGTATTCGACAGGTGTACAATGAGCAGTTCTTC. Translated, it gives CASSIRQVYNEQFF. This chain uses TRBV19 with TRBJ2-1, with TRBD1 as a possible D gene (6 bases). CDR1 and CDR2 (germline): LNHDA, SQIVND (reference sequence). V lost 3 bases, J lost 4 bases, and 10 bases lay in between. The CDR3 covers 14 residues.

The chain carries TRBV7-2 and TRBJ1-5, with 7 bases that match TRBD1. The CDR3 sequence is 15 residues long. Germline CDR1 SGHTA, CDR2 FQGNSA. Trimming removed 7 bases from V and 0 bases from J; junction bases left unmatched: 6. CDR3 amino acids: CASNDRVGSNQPQHF. The CDR3 bases are TGTGCCAGCAATGACAGGGTTGGTAGCAATCAGCCCCAGCATTTT.

This clonotype came up many times. V and J are TRBV9 and TRBJ2-7; 8 bases match TRBD2. V was clipped by 2 bases and J by 5 bases; unmatched bases: 9. Germline V gene lookup returns CDR1 SGDLS and CDR2 YYNGEE. CDR3 size: 15 residues. The CDR3 region is CASSVTPSGSHEQYF. As DNA, the CDR3 is TGTGCCAGCAGCGTTACCCCGAGCGGGAGCCACGAGCAGTACTTC.

This clonotype has ten or more counts. This sequence joins TRBV10-3 and TRBJ2-1; D unresolved. Germline lookup yields CDR1 ENHRY and CDR2 SYGVKD. V was clipped by 2 bases and J by 6 bases, with 23 bases between them. The CDR3 contains 18 residues. This CDR3 reads CAISEIGSGLRFVNEQFF. In DNA, the CDR3 is TGTGCCATCAGTGAGATTGGAAGTGGTCTACGTTTCGTCAATGAGCAGTTCTTC.

The chain links TRBV6-5 to TRBJ2-6; TRBD2 is a possible D gene (5 bases). The V and J ends lost 8 bases and 0 bases respectively, with 11 bases between them. The CDR3 loop spans 15 amino acids. In germline, CDR1 is MNHEY, CDR2 SVGAGI. This CDR3 reads CASHRGGSGANVLTF. The CDR3 DNA reads as TGTGCCAGCCACCGGGGTGGCTCTGGGGCCAACGTCCTGACTTTC.

This clonotype was observed a few times. A clone one base away is much larger, so this may be a read error. This chain links TRBV7-2 with TRBJ1-5; 9 nucleotides match TRBD1. The CDR3 is made up of 16 amino acids. Germline V gives CDR1 SGHTA, CDR2 FQGNSA. The CDR3 coding sequence is TGCGCCAGCAGCCAAGGGAACAGGGGGCTATATCAGCTCCAGCATTTT. Translation: CASSQGNRGLYQLQHF.